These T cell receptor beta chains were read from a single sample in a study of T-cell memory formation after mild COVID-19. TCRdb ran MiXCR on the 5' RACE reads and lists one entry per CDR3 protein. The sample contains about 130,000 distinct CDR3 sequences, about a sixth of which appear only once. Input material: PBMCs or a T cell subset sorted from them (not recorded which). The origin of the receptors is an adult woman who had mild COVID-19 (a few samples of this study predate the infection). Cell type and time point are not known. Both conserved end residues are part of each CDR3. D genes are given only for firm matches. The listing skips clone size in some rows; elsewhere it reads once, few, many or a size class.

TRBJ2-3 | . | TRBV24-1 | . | CATSATDTQYF | TGTGCCACCAGTGCCACAGATACGCAGTATTTT
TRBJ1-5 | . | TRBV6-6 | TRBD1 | CASSQEQGPPNQPQHF | TGTGCCAGCAGTCAAGAACAGGGGCCACCCAATCAGCCCCAGCATTTT
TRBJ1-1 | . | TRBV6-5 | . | CASSYFRGSTEAFF | TGTGCCAGCAGTTACTTCCGCGGAAGCACTGAAGCTTTCTTT
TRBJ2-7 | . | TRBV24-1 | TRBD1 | CATSAALGTGPYEQYF | TGTGCCACCAGTGCCGCCCTCGGGACAGGTCCCTACGAGCAGTACTTC
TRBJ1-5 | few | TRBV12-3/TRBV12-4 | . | CASSLVENQPQHF | TGTGCCAGCAGTTTAGTAGAGAATCAGCCCCAGCATTTT
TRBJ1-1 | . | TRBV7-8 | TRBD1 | CASSPGTVTEAFF | TGTGCCAGCAGCCCCGGGACAGTCACTGAAGCTTTCTTT
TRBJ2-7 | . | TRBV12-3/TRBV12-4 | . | CASRPLGGYEQYF | TGTGCCAGCAGACCCCTTGGGGGATACGAGCAGTACTTC
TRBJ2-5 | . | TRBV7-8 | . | CASSSRRAGETQYF | TGTGCCAGCAGCTCGAGAAGGGCTGGGGAGACCCAGTACTTC
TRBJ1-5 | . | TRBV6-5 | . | CASSQGIRQPQHF | TGTGCCAGCAGTCAGGGGATACGGCAGCCCCAGCATTTT
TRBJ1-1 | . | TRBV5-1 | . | CASSLVGDPNTEAFF | TGCGCCAGCAGCTTGGTGGGGGACCCTAACACTGAAGCTTTCTTT
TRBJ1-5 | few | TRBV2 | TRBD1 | CAGQTGGNQPQHF | TGTGCCGGCCAAACAGGGGGCAATCAGCCCCAGCATTTT
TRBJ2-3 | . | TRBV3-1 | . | CASSQVRTYTDTQYF | TGTGCCAGCAGCCAAGTAAGAACGTACACAGATACGCAGTATTTT
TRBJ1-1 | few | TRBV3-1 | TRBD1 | CASSHGTGGITEAFF | TGTGCCAGCAGCCACGGGACAGGGGGGATAACTGAAGCTTTCTTT
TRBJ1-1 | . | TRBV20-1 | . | CSARDWGGLDTEAFF | TGCAGTGCTAGAGATTGGGGGGGGCTGGACACTGAAGCTTTCTTT
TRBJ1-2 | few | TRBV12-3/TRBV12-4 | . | CASSFNKNGYTF | TGTGCCAGCAGTTTTAACAAGAATGGCTACACCTTC
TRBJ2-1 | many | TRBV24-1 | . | CATSDSGSPSYNEQFF | TGTGCCACCAGTGATTCGGGCTCCCCCTCCTACAATGAGCAGTTCTTC
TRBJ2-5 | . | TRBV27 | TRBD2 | CASSFLVREVQETQYF | TGTGCCAGCAGTTTCCTGGTGCGGGAGGTCCAAGAGACCCAGTACTTC
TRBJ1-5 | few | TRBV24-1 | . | CATSASSNQPQHF | TGTGCCACCAGTGCCTCAAGCAATCAGCCCCAGCATTTT
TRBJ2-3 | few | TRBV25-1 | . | CASSEADPDTQYF | TGTGCCAGCAGCGAGGCGGACCCAGATACGCAGTATTTT
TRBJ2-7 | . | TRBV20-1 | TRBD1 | CSASTGTGLEQYF | TGCAGTGCTAGTACCGGGACAGGGTTGGAGCAGTACTTC
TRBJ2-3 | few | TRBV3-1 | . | CASSQARSPRDTQYF | TGTGCCAGCAGCCAAGCACGCTCTCCTCGGGATACGCAGTATTTT
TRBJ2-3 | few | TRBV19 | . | CASSMHGGQLAPTDTQYF | TGTGCCAGTAGTATGCACGGGGGGCAGCTCGCCCCCACAGATACGCAGTATTTT
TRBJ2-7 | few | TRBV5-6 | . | CASSLTTGRLTYEQYF | TGTGCCAGCAGCCTCACTACGGGACGGCTGACCTACGAGCAGTACTTC
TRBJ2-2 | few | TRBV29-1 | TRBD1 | CSGGPGTGGASGELFF | TGCAGCGGTGGGCCGGGAACAGGGGGCGCTTCTGGGGAGCTGTTTTTT
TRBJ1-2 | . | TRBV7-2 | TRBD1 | CASSNDRGRVYGYTF | TGTGCCAGCAGCAATGACAGGGGGCGGGTCTATGGCTACACCTTC
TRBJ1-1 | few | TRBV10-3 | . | CAIRVTGAGAEAFF | TGTGCCATCAGGGTGACAGGAGCGGGCGCTGAAGCTTTCTTT
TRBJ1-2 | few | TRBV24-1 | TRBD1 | CATSGPGTGGAEGYTF | TGTGCCACCAGTGGCCCAGGGACAGGGGGCGCGGAGGGCTACACCTTC
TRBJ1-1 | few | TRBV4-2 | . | CASAPVFLDSNTEAFF | TGTGCCAGCGCCCCGGTCTTTCTTGATAGTAACACTGAAGCTTTCTTT
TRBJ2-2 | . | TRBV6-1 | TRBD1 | CASLRQGYTGELFF | TGTGCCAGCCTGAGACAGGGTTACACCGGGGAGCTGTTTTTT
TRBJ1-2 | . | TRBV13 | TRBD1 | CASSRYRGSYGYTF | TGTGCCAGCAGCCGATACAGGGGTAGCTATGGCTACACCTTC
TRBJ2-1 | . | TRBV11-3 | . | CASSPPRGVVAGNEQFF | TGTGCCAGCAGCCCCCCCCGTGGGGTAGTCGCCGGCAATGAGCAGTTCTTC
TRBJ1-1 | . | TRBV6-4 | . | CASSDSGRTEAFF | TGTGCCAGCAGTGACTCGGGGCGTACTGAAGCTTTCTTT
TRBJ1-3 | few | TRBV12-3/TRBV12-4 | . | CASRQQGRGNTIYF | TGTGCCAGCAGACAACAGGGACGTGGAAACACCATATATTTT
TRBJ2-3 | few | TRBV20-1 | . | CRAGRTDTQYF | TGCAGGGCAGGGCGCACAGATACGCAGTATTTT
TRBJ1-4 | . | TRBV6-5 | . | CASRPTGVDEKLFF | TGTGCCAGCAGACCGACAGGAGTGGATGAAAAACTGTTTTTT
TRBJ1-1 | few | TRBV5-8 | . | CASSPRGRDTEAFF | TGTGCCAGCAGCCCCCGCGGGAGGGACACTGAAGCTTTCTTT
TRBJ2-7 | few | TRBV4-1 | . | CASSPGTGISYEQYF | TGCGCCAGCAGCCCGGGGACGGGGATATCCTACGAGCAGTACTTC
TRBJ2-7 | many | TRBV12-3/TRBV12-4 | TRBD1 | CASSPGTATYEQYF | TGTGCCAGCAGCCCCGGGACAGCAACTTACGAGCAGTACTTC
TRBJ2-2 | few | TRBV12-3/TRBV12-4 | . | CASAQTEYTGELFF | TGTGCCAGCGCCCAGACAGAGTACACCGGGGAGCTGTTTTTT
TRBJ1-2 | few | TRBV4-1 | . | CASSHEDTAYGYTF | TGCGCCAGCAGCCACGAAGACACTGCATATGGCTACACCTTC
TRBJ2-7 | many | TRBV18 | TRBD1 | CASSQDRGKYEQYF | TGTGCCAGCTCACAGGACAGGGGGAAGTACGAGCAGTACTTC
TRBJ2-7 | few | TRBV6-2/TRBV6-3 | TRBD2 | CASNPSGSKSYEQYF | TGTGCCAGCAACCCGAGCGGGAGTAAATCCTACGAGCAGTACTTC
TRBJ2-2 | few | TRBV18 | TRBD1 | CASGPGQGTTGELFF | TGTGCCAGTGGTCCGGGACAGGGAACCACCGGGGAGCTGTTTTTT
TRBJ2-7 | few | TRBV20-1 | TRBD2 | CSARIPGLAYAQYF | TGCAGTGCCAGAATCCCGGGACTAGCCTACGCGCAGTACTTC
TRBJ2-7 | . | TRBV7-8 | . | CASSTRDFTYEQYF | TGTGCCAGCAGCACCCGGGACTTCACCTACGAGCAGTACTTC
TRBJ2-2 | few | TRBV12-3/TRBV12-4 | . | CASRTGTVGTGELFF | TGTGCCAGCAGGACTGGGACGGTGGGAACCGGGGAGCTGTTTTTT
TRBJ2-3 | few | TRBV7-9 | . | CASTLRYTDTQYF | TGTGCCAGCACTCTTCGCTACACAGATACGCAGTATTTT
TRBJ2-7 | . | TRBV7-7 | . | CASSLGFNYEQYF | TGTGCTAGCAGCTTAGGCTTTAACTACGAGCAGTACTTC
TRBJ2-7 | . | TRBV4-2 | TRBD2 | CASSSGLAGDSYEQYF | TGTGCCAGCAGCTCCGGACTAGCGGGGGACTCCTACGAGCAGTACTTC
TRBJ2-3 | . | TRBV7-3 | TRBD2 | CASSLTSGTRTGTDTQYF | TGTGCCAGCAGCTTAACTAGCGGGACCCGTACAGGCACAGATACGCAGTATTTT
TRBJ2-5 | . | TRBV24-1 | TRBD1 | CATSDWTGGETQYF | TGTGCCACCAGTGACTGGACAGGGGGCGAGACCCAGTACTTC
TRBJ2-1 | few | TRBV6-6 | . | CASSYGTSHNEQFF | TGTGCCAGCAGTTACGGGACGAGCCACAATGAGCAGTTCTTC
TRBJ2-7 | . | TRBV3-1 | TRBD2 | CASSPRLAGYEQYF | TGTGCCAGCAGCCCCCGACTAGCTGGTTACGAGCAGTACTTC